These 27 T cell receptor beta chains came from one sample sequenced in a study of T cells after yellow fever vaccination. One entry per CDR3 protein results from TCRdb running MiXCR on the 5' RACE reads. There are some 250,000 distinct CDR3 sequences in the sample; 6.9% occur only once, and approximately 0.84% lies in the top ten. The sequenced sample was CD4+ T cells sorted from PBMCs, obtained 15 days after the yellow fever booster vaccination. The receptors were gathered from a man aged 25-45 years who received the YFV17D yellow fever vaccine.

In this sample, this clonotype turned up a few times. The genes are TRBV6-5 and TRBJ2-7, with 10 bases aligning to TRBD2. The V gene's germline CDR1 is MNHEY and CDR2 SVGAGI. Trimming removed 6 bases from V and 2 bases from J; junction bases left unmatched: 1. This CDR3 has 13 amino acids. The CDR3 nucleotides are TGTGCCAGCAGAGCGGGAGGGACCTACGAGCAGTACTTC. Amino acid sequence: CASRAGGTYEQYF.

This clonotype was seen only a few times. The chain joins TRBV12-3 or TRBV12-4 to TRBJ2-3, with D maybe TRBD2 (5 bases). The CDR3 length is 15 residues. Deletions cut 7 bases from V and 2 bases from J, with 16 bases between. In nucleotides, the CDR3 is TGTGCCAGCACCTCCAGACTATCTCACACAGATACGCAGTATTTT. It specifies CASTSRLSHTDTQYF.

The chain recombines TRBV12-3 or TRBV12-4 with TRBJ2-3; D could derive from TRBD1 or TRBD2 (6 bases each). The ends were cut back, 4 bases at V and 1 base at J, with 18 bases in the middle. The CDR3 runs to 17 residues. CDR3 protein: CASSSKPTRGGTDTQYF. CDR3 bases: TGTGCCAGCAGTTCGAAGCCGACGAGGGGGGGCACAGATACGCAGTATTTT.

This clonotype was observed many times. The J gene is TRBJ2-5, the V gene TRBV5-1; D call uncertain. Trimming stripped 3 bases from V and 1 base from J, with 10 bases between. The CDR3 has 14 residues. CDR1 is SGHRS and CDR2 is YFSETQ in the germline V gene. In DNA form, the CDR3 reads TGCGCCAGCAGCTATAGGTTGGGCCAAGAGACCCAGTACTTC. Amino acids: CASSYRLGQETQYF.

This clonotype was recorded many times. This rearrangement joins TRBV19 to TRBJ2-2, with 8 bases that match TRBD1. With V trimmed by 6 bases and J by 1 base, 1 base remained unmatched. The CDR3 loop spans 14 amino acids. In germline, CDR1 is LNHDA, CDR2 SQIVND (reference sequence). CDR3 nucleotide sequence: TGTGCCAGTAGGGGGACAGGGAACACCGGGGAGCTGTTTTTT. The encoded protein is CASRGTGNTGELFF.

This clonotype was counted many times. The chain carries TRBV5-1 and TRBJ2-3, with a weak D call TRBD1 (6 bases). The V gene lost 4 bases and the J gene lost 2 bases, with 14 bases spanning the gap. CDR3 length: 15 residues. Germline V lookup: CDR1 SGHRS, CDR2 YFSETQ. CDR3 bases: TGCGCCAGCAGCGTAACAGGGTTCAACACAGATACGCAGTATTTT. Amino acids: CASSVTGFNTDTQYF.

The J gene is TRBJ2-1, the V gene TRBV29-1, with unresolved D. This CDR3 contains 12 residues. The V gene lost 7 bases and the J gene lost 6 bases, with 13 bases spanning the gap. Germline V gene sequence: CDR1 SQVTM, CDR2 ANQGSEA. CDR3 protein: CSAGLKANEQFF. The CDR3 bases are TGCAGCGCCGGCCTTAAGGCCAATGAGCAGTTCTTC.

This clonotype was seen a handful of times. The chain is built from TRBV12-3 or TRBV12-4 and TRBJ1-1; D remains ambiguous. The V end was cut by 7 bases, the J end by 4 bases, with 7 bases between. CDR3 length: 11 amino acids. CDR3 sequence reads: CASTLSTEAFF. CDR3 DNA: TGTGCCAGCACCCTAAGCACTGAAGCTTTCTTT.

This chain links TRBV20-1 with TRBJ2-1, with 10 bases matching TRBD2. V lost 5 bases to trimming and J lost 6 bases; unmatched junction nucleotides: 7. The CDR3 is 14 amino acids. CDR1 is DFQATT and CDR2 is SNEGSKA in the germline V gene (reference sequence). The CDR3 DNA follows: TGCAGTGCTCGGACTAGCGGAGGGGGCAATGAGCAGTTCTTC. This gives the protein CSARTSGGGNEQFF.

There are many counts of this clonotype. This chain connects TRBV10-3 to TRBJ1-1; tentative D call: TRBD1 (5 bases). Germline V gene sequence: CDR1 ENHRY, CDR2 SYGVKD. The CDR3 covers 13 residues. Deletions cut 6 bases from V and 1 base from J, with 9 bases between. The CDR3, as DNA: TGTGCCATCAGGACGCAGGGGAACACTGAAGCTTTCTTT. Translated: CAIRTQGNTEAFF.

The chain combines TRBV5-8 with TRBJ2-7; 8 positions agree with TRBD1. V was pared by 1 base and J by 6 bases, with 12 bases of the junction left unmatched. The V gene's germline CDR1 is SGHTS and CDR2 YDEGEE. CDR3 length equals 16 residues. The CDR3 DNA reads as TGTGCCAGCAGCTTGTTCTGGAACAGGGGGAACAGCGAGCAGTACTTC. Its protein product is CASSLFWNRGNSEQYF.

This chain connects TRBV18 to TRBJ2-2; 8 bases line up with TRBD1. This CDR3 comprises 19 residues. V dropped 3 bases and J dropped 1; count of bases not matched to a gene: 13. Germline-derived CDR1 and CDR2 are KGHSH and LQKENI. The CDR3 region has the DNA TGTGCCAGCTCACCGCACAGGGAGACCGGGACAGGGAACACCGGGGAGCTGTTTTTT. Its protein product is CASSPHRETGTGNTGELFF.

This clonotype was seen more than once but under ten times. This chain joins TRBV7-9 and TRBJ2-7; 8 bases align to TRBD1. After removal of 4 bases from V and 3 bases from J, the junction contained 11 bases not matched to a gene. Germline assignment: CDR1 SEHNR and CDR2 FQNEAQ (reference sequence). This CDR3 is built from 16 residues. Written as DNA, the CDR3 is TGTGCCAGCAGCTCCTTTACTGGTGACAGGGGCTACGAGCAGTACTTC. It translates to CASSSFTGDRGYEQYF.

This clonotype was seen many times. Here the CDR3 reads CATSRRGTSAKNIQYF. In DNA, the CDR3 is TGTGCCACCAGCCGCAGAGGGACTTCAGCCAAAAACATTCAGTACTTC. J is TRBJ2-4 and V is TRBV15; a possible D gene is TRBD2 (6 bases). Trimming shortened V by 5 bases and J by 0 bases, and 14 bases separated the two germline ends. Germline V gives CDR1 LNHNV, CDR2 YYDKDF (reference sequence). This CDR3 region has 16 residues.

This clonotype showed up many times. The chain couples TRBV7-9 to TRBJ2-1, with D hard to call. There are 13 residues in the CDR3. V was trimmed by 1 base and J by 3 bases, leaving 4 bases between them. Germline loops: CDR1 SEHNR, CDR2 FQNEAQ (reference sequence). This chain's CDR3 is CASSLGIYNEQFF. Written as DNA, the CDR3 is TGTGCCAGCAGCTTAGGTATCTACAATGAGCAGTTCTTC. Drawing the rest from reference TRBV7-9 and TRBJ2-1, the complete variable domain is DTGVSQNPRHKITKRGQNVTFRCDPISEHNRLYWYRQTLGQGPEFLTYFQNEAQLEKSRLLSDRFSAERPKGSFSTLEIQRTEQGDSAMYLCASSLGIYNEQFFGPGTRLTVL.

This clonotype turned up a few times. The chain joins TRBV2 to TRBJ1-1; D gene uncertain. Germline V CDR1 and CDR2: SNHLY, FYNNEI. This CDR3 has 11 amino acids. V gave up 2 bases and J gave up 10 bases, with 8 bases separating them. The CDR3 DNA reads as TGTGCCAGCAGTGAACGTGGTCCAGCTTTCTTT. Protein product: CASSERGPAFF.

The V call is TRBV18, the J call TRBJ2-7; TRBD2 is a possible D gene (5 bases). The germline V gene encodes CDR1 KGHSH and CDR2 LQKENI. V shed 2 bases and J shed 3 bases, with 8 bases lying between them. The CDR3 consists of 13 residues. This chain's CDR3 is CASSPGGYYEQYF. The DNA of the CDR3 is TGTGCCAGCTCACCAGGAGGTTACTACGAGCAGTACTTC. The variable domain in full, completed from reference TRBV18 and TRBJ2-7, reads NAGVMQNPRHLVRRRGQEARLRCSPMKGHSHVYWYRQLPEEGLKFMVYLQKENIIDESGMPKERFSAEFPKEGPSILRIQQVVRGDSAAYFCASSPGGYYEQYFGPGTRLTVT.

The gene calls are TRBV7-8 and TRBJ2-1; possibly TRBD2 for D (7 bases). Trimming left V 1 base short and J 6 bases short, with 13 bases between. This CDR3 is 15 amino acids long. Looked up from germline, CDR1 is SGHVS and CDR2 is FQNEAQ. CDR3 region: CASSLDGGRFNEQFF. Here the CDR3 DNA reads TGTGCCAGCAGCTTAGACGGGGGGCGCTTCAATGAGCAGTTCTTC.

This clonotype was detected many times. The rearrangement uses TRBV6-6 and TRBJ2-1; 9 nucleotides line up with TRBD2. The ends lost 7 bases at V and 4 bases at J; junction bases unmatched: 2. The germline gives CDR1 MNHNY, CDR2 SVGAGI (reference sequence). CDR3 length: 13 amino acids. This CDR3 is CASTSGIYNEQFF. The DNA for the CDR3 is TGTGCCAGCACTAGCGGGATATACAATGAGCAGTTCTTC.

Details on this clonotype: A read error is possible here, since a much larger clone lies one base away. The V gene is TRBV5-6, the J gene TRBJ2-3; D not certain. The CDR3 runs 14 residues. Looked up from germline, CDR1 is SGHDT and CDR2 is YYEEEE. Trimming left V 1 base short and J 6 bases short, with 12 bases between. The CDR3: CASSLIGSNDTQYF. As DNA, the CDR3 is TGTGCCAGCAGCTTGATCGGATCGAACGATACGCAGTATTTT. The variable domain in full, with the rest retrieved from reference TRBV5-6 and TRBJ2-3, is DAGVTQSPTHLIKTRGQQVTLRCSPKSGHDTVSWYQQALGQGPQFIFQYYEEEERQRGNFPDRFSGHQFPNYSSELNVNALLLGDSALYLCASSLIGSNDTQYFGPGTRLTVL.

This clonotype was picked up many times. V and J are TRBV5-1 and TRBJ2-3; TRBD2 matches at 9 bases. V lost 4 bases, J lost 6 bases, and 12 bases stayed unmatched. Germline V CDR1 and CDR2: SGHRS, YFSETQ. This CDR3 is 16 amino acids long. The CDR3 coding sequence is TGCGCCAGCAGCCCCCGGGGGGCGGGAGGGCCTGATACGCAGTATTTT. Amino acids: CASSPRGAGGPDTQYF.

To note about this clonotype: A junction end diverges from the germline sequence, so it may reflect a read error. The rearrangement uses TRBV6-5 and TRBJ2-2; 7 bases align to TRBD1. This CDR3 has 15 amino acids. The germline V gene encodes CDR1 MNHEY and CDR2 SVGAGI. CDR3 residues: CASSYTGVGTGELYF. As DNA, the CDR3 is TGTGCCAGCAGTTATACAGGGGTCGGCACCGGGGAGCTGTATTTT.

This rearrangement joins TRBV3-1 to TRBJ2-2; D tentatively reads TRBD1 or TRBD2 (5 bases each). CDR3 size: 16 residues. Trimming stripped 7 bases from V and 5 bases from J, with 20 bases between. The germline V gene has CDR1 LGHDT and CDR2 YNNKEL (reference sequence). Written as DNA, the CDR3 is TGTGCCAGCACCTTTGAGGGGCACTGGCGGACCGGGGAGCTGTTTTTT. Translation gives CASTFEGHWRTGELFF.

This chain links TRBV12-3 or TRBV12-4 with TRBJ2-5; 8 bases agree with TRBD2. Unmatched junction bases numbered 2, after V lost 1 base and J lost 4 bases. The CDR3 sequence is 14 residues long. CDR3 sequence: CASSLVLAGETQYF. For the CDR3, the DNA is TGTGCCAGCAGTTTAGTGCTAGCGGGAGAGACCCAGTACTTC.

This clonotype was seen once. A read error may be the cause here, since a much bigger clone is one base away. V and J are TRBV20-1 and TRBJ2-7, with 9 nucleotides matching TRBD2. This CDR3 spans 16 amino acids. Per the germline V gene, CDR1 is DFQATT and CDR2 is SNEGSKA (reference sequence). CDR3 nucleotide sequence: TGCTGTGCTAGAGATGGGGGTATAGCGGGAGTAAGCGAGCAGTACTTC. Amino acid sequence: CCARDGGIAGVSEQYF.

This chain links TRBV11-2 with TRBJ2-7; 12 bases line up with TRBD1. With V trimmed by 4 bases and J by 0 bases, 10 bases remained unmatched. CDR1 and CDR2 from the germline V gene are SGHAT and FQNNGV. The length of the CDR3 is 18 residues. Here the CDR3 reads CASSYRDRGQFFSYEQYF. CDR3 nucleotides: TGTGCCAGCAGCTACCGGGACAGGGGGCAATTTTTCTCCTACGAGCAGTACTTC.

This chain connects TRBV5-5 to TRBJ2-4; the match to TRBD1 covers 7 bases. The CDR3 length is 17 residues. The ends lost 1 base at V and 0 bases at J; junction bases unmatched: 7. Germline assignment: CDR1 SGHKS and CDR2 YYEKEE (reference sequence). The CDR3 here is CASSLIGGGLAKNIQYF. The CDR3 coding sequence is TGTGCCAGCAGCTTGATAGGGGGCGGTTTAGCCAAAAACATTCAGTACTTC.